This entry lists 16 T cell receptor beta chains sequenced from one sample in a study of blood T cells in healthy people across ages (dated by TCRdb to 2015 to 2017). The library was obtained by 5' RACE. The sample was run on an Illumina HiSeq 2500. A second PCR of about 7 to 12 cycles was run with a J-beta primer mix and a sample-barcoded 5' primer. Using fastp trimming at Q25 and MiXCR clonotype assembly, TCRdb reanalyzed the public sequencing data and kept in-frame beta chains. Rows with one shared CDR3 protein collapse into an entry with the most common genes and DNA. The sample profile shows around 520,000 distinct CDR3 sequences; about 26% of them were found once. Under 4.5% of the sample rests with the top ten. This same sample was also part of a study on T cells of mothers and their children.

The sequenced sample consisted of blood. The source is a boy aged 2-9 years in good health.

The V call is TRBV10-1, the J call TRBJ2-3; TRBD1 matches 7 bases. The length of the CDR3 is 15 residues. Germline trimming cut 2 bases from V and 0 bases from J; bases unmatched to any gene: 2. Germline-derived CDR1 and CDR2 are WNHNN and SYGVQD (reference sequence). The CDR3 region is CASSEPRGSTDTQYF. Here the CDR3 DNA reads TGCGCCAGCAGTGAGCCCAGGGGGAGCACAGATACGCAGTATTTT.

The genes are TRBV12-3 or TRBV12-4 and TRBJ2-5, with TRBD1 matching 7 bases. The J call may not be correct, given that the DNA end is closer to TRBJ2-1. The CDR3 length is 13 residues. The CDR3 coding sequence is TGTGCCAGCAGTTCCGACAGGGTCCATGAGCAGTTCTTC. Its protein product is CASSSDRVHEQFF.

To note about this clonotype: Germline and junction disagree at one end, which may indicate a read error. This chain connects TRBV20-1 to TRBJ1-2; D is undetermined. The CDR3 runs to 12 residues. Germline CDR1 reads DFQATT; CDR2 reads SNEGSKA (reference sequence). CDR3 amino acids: CSARDIEYGYTF. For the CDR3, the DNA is TGCAGCGCTAGAGATATAGAGTACGGCTACACCTTC.

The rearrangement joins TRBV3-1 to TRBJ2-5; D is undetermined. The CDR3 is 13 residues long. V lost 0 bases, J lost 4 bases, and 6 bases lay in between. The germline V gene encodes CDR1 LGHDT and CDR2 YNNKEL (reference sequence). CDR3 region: CASSQEGPETQYF. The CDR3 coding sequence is TGTGCCAGCAGCCAAGAGGGCCCAGAGACCCAGTACTTC.

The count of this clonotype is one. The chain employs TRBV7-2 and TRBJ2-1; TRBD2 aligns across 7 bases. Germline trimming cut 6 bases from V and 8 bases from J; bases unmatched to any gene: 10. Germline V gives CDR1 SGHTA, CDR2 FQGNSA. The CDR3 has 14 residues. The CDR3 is CASRAGLVKDEQFF. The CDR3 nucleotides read TGTGCCAGCAGGGCCGGACTAGTGAAGGATGAGCAGTTCTTC.

The CDR3: CSAYGTHRTDTQYF. CDR3 DNA: TGCAGTGCTTACGGGACCCATCGCACAGATACGCAGTATTTT. The chain uses TRBV20-1 and TRBJ2-3; D possibly matches TRBD1 or TRBD2 (5 bases each). Deletions cut 5 bases from V and 1 base from J, with 13 bases between. The CDR3 consists of 14 residues. Germline CDR1 DFQATT, CDR2 SNEGSKA (reference sequence).

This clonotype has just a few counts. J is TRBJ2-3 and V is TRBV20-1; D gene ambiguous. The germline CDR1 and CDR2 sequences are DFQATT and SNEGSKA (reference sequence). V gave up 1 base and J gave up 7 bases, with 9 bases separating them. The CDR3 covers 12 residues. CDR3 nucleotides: TGCAGTGCTAGAGCACTGGAAAATACGCAGTATTTT. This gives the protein CSARALENTQYF.

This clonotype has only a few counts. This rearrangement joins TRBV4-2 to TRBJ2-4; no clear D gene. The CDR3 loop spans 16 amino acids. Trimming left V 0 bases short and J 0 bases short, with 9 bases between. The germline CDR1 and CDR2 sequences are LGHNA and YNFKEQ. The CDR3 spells CASSQDSVLAKNIQYF. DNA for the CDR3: TGTGCCAGCAGCCAAGATAGTGTACTAGCCAAAAACATTCAGTACTTC.

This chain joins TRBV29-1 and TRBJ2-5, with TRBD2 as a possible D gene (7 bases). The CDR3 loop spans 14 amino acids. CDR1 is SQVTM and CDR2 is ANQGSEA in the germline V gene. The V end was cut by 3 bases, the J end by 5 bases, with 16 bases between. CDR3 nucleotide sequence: TGCAGCGTTGAGTTGGGGGGGCCAGGGGAGACCCAGTACTTC. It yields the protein CSVELGGPGETQYF.

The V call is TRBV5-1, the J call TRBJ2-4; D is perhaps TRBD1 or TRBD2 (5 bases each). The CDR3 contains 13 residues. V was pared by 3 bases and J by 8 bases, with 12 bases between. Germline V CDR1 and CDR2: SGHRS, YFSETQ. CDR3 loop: CASSSNMGDIQYF. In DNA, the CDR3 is TGCGCCAGCAGCTCCAACATGGGGGACATTCAGTACTTC.

In DNA form, the CDR3 reads TGTGCCAGCAGCCAAGGTCGGACAGGGTTGAACGAGCAGTACTTC. This sequence encodes CASSQGRTGLNEQYF. The chain uses TRBV3-1 and TRBJ2-7; 8 nucleotides agree with TRBD1. Germline CDR1 and CDR2: LGHDT and YNNKEL (reference sequence). Trimming cost V 1 base and J 5 bases; bases outside gene matches: 7. The CDR3 totals 15 residues.

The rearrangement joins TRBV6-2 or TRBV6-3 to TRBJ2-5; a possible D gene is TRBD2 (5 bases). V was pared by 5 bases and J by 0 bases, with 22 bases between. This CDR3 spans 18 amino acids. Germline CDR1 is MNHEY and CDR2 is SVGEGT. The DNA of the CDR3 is TGTGCCAGCAGTCGCCCAGCCGGGTTAGGGAGAGACCAAGAGACCCAGTACTTC. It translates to CASSRPAGLGRDQETQYF.

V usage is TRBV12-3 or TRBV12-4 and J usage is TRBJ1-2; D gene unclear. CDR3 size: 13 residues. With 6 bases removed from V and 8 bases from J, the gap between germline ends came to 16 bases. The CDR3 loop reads CASSVPEGAGYTF. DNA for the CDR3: TGTGCCAGCAGCGTCCCGGAGGGCGCCGGCTACACCTTC.

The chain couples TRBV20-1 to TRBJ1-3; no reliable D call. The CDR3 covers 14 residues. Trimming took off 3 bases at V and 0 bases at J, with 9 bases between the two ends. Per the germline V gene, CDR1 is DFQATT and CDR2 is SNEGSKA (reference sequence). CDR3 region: CSASGGRSGNTIYF. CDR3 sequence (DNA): TGCAGTGCTAGCGGCGGCCGCTCTGGAAACACCATATATTTT.

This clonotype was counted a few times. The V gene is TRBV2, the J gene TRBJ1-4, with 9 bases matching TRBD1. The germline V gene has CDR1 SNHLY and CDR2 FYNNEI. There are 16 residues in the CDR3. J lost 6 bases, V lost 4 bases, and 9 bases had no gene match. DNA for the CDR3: TGTGCCAGCAGTGTCGACAGGGGGAATAGTTATGAAAAACTGTTTTTT. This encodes CASSVDRGNSYEKLFF.

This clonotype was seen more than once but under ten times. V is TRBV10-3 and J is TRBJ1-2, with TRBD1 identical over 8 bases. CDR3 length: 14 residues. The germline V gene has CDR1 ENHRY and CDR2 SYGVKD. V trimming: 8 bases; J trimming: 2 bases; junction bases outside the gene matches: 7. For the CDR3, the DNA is TGTGCCATCCGGCAGGGGGCAGTAAACTATGGCTACACCTTC. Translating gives CAIRQGAVNYGYTF.